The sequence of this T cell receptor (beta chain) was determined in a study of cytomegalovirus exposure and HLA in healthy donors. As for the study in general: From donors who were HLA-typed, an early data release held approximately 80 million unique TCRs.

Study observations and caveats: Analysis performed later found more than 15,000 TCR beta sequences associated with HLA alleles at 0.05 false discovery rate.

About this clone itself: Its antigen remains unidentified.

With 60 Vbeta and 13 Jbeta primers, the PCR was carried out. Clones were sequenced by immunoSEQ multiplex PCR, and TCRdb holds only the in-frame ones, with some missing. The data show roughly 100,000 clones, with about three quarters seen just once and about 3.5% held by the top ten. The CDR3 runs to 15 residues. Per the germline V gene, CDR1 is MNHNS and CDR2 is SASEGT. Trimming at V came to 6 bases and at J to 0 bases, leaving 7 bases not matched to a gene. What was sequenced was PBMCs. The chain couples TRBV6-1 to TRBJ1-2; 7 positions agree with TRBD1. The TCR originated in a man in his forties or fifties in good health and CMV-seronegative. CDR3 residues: CASSRGQETNYGYTF. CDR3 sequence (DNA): TGTGCCAGCAGCCGAGGACAGGAGACTAACTATGGCTACACCTTC.